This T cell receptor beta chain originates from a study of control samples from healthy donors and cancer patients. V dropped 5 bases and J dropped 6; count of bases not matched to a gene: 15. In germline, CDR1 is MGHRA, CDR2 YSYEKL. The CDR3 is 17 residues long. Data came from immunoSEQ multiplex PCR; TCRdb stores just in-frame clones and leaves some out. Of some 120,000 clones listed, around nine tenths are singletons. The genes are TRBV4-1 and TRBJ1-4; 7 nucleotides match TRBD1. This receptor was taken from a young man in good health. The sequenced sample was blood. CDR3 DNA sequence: TGCGCCAGCAGCAAACGAAAAACAGGGGAGGGACATGAAAAACTGTTTTTT. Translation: CASSKRKTGEGHEKLFF.